This T cell receptor (beta chain) emerged from a study of blood T cell repertoires in COVID-19. Repertoires were generated with immunoSEQ multiplex PCR, while TCRdb's copy carries only in-frame clones and drops some. The sample yields about 120,000 clones, roughly four fifths seen once. The receptor was isolated from a human donor in a cohort sampled during active COVID-19. The specimen was peripheral blood.

The CDR3 is CASSSGGNYGYTF. The CDR3 bases are TGTGCCAGCAGTTCGGGAGGAAACTATGGCTACACCTTC. This chain connects TRBV28 to TRBJ1-2; D unresolved. With 4 bases removed from V and 2 bases from J, the gap between germline ends came to 8 bases. There are 13 residues in the CDR3. The V gene's germline CDR1 is MDHEN and CDR2 SYDVKM.